The 16 T cell receptor beta chains in this list originate from one sample, sequenced in a study of shared clonotypes between healthy human individuals. TCRdb's table, derived via immunoSEQ multiplex PCR, lists solely in-frame clones and lacks some. The sample records about 1.1 million clones, about 80% being singletons. Sequencing used memory CD4+ T cells from PBMCs. Subset specified: CD45RA-negative fraction. The receptor set was obtained from a man between 18 and 35 years old in good health. Some clones in this sample may be carry-over from other donors' samples.

This chain connects TRBV7-2 to TRBJ2-5; D gene unclear. This CDR3 has 13 residues. Per the germline V gene, CDR1 is SGHTA and CDR2 is FQGNSA. The V gene lost 5 bases and the J gene lost 5 bases, with 12 bases spanning the gap. CDR3 sequence: CASSIDRAETQYF. In DNA form, the CDR3 reads TGTGCCAGCAGCATCGACCGCGCCGAGACCCAGTACTTC.

The V and J genes are TRBV5-1 and TRBJ1-5; no clear D. Looked up from germline, CDR1 is SGHRS and CDR2 is YFSETQ. The CDR3 runs to 12 residues. Between the trimmed V and J ends, which lost 7 bases and 10 bases, there was a span of 15 bases. The CDR3 sequence: CASPWGGGPQHF. The CDR3 coding sequence is TGCGCCAGCCCCTGGGGAGGAGGTCCCCAGCATTTT.

About this clone itself: This may come from a read error, since a much larger clone is one base off. This rearrangement joins TRBV11-2 to TRBJ2-7, with D uncertain. CDR1 and CDR2 (germline): SGHAT, FQNNGV. The CDR3 spans 12 residues. V lost 2 bases and J 1 base, leaving 3 bases between the germline ends. CDR3: CASSLRSYEQYF. The CDR3 nucleotides are TGTGCCAGCAGCTTACGGTCCTACGAGCAGTACTTC.

The chain carries TRBV6-6 and TRBJ1-2, with TRBD1 as a possible D gene (5 bases). CDR1 is MNHNY and CDR2 is SVGAGI in the germline V gene (reference sequence). The V gene lost 6 bases and the J gene lost 4 bases, with 18 bases spanning the gap. CDR3 length: 15 residues. CDR3 sequence reads: CASSPPIDSAYGYTF. In DNA, the CDR3 is TGTGCCAGCAGCCCACCCATCGACAGTGCCTATGGCTACACCTTC.

This chain joins TRBV9 and TRBJ2-2; D might be TRBD1 (5 bases). Germline loops: CDR1 SGDLS, CDR2 YYNGEE. The V end lost 4 bases, the J end lost 2 bases, and 9 bases lay between the germline ends. The CDR3 contains 14 residues. Here the CDR3 reads CASSSRDNTGELFF. DNA for the CDR3: TGTGCCAGCAGCTCCAGGGATAACACCGGGGAGCTGTTTTTT.

The rearrangement links TRBV6-1 to TRBJ2-7; 7 bases are shared with TRBD2. V gave up 8 bases and J gave up 5 bases; unmatched junction bases: 9. Germline CDR1 is MNHNS and CDR2 is SASEGT. The CDR3 loop spans 13 amino acids. The CDR3: CASGPWTRDEQYF. For the CDR3, the DNA is TGTGCCAGCGGACCCTGGACTAGAGACGAGCAGTACTTC.

The rearrangement uses TRBV9 and TRBJ2-2; no reliable D call. Between the trimmed V and J ends, which lost 1 base and 4 bases, there was a span of 11 bases. The germline V gene encodes CDR1 SGDLS and CDR2 YYNGEE. This CDR3 has 15 residues. CDR3 in DNA: TGTGCCAGCAGCGTAATGTCGGTGGCCACCGGGGAGCTGTTTTTT. It specifies CASSVMSVATGELFF.

This rearrangement joins TRBV7-9 to TRBJ1-6; 9 nucleotides agree with TRBD1. CDR1 is SEHNR and CDR2 is FQNEAQ in the germline V gene (reference sequence). The V and J ends lost 5 bases and 7 bases, in that order; junction bases with no gene match: 3. The length of the CDR3 is 14 residues. The chain's CDR3 is CASSPGQGNSPLHF. The CDR3 DNA reads as TGTGCCAGCAGCCCGGGACAGGGAAATTCACCCCTCCACTTT. Full variable domain (outside the CDR3, taken from reference TRBV7-9 and TRBJ1-6): DTGVSQNPRHKITKRGQNVTFRCDPISEHNRLYWYRQTLGQGPEFLTYFQNEAQLEKSRLLSDRFSAERPKGSFSTLEIQRTEQGDSAMYLCASSPGQGNSPLHFGNGTRLTVT.

As for this clone: Within the sample, other DNA sequences also encode this same CDR3. The rearrangement uses TRBV30 and TRBJ1-5; no firm D call. This CDR3 region has 13 residues. Between the trimmed V and J ends, which lost 0 bases and 5 bases, there was a span of 8 bases. Germline V gene lookup returns CDR1 GTSNPN and CDR2 SVGIG (reference sequence). The DNA for the CDR3 is TGTGCCTGGAGTGTAGCCGGTGATCAGCCCCAGCATTTT. It is translated as CAWSVAGDQPQHF.

This rearrangement joins TRBV11-1 to TRBJ2-1, with 15 bases matching TRBD2. Trimming at V came to 5 bases and at J to 11 bases, leaving 19 bases not matched to a gene. Germline-derived CDR1 and CDR2 are SGHAT and FQDESV (reference sequence). The CDR3 is 19 amino acids. This CDR3 reads CASSIFSGTSGRSPSKQFF. The DNA for the CDR3 is TGTGCCAGCAGCATCTTTTCCGGGACTAGCGGGAGGTCCCCCTCTAAGCAGTTCTTC.

The chain has TRBV6-5 and TRBJ2-7, with 8 positions matching TRBD1. Germline CDR1 reads MNHEY; CDR2 reads SVGAGI. With 4 bases clipped from V and 6 bases from J, the junction kept 14 bases outside the gene matches. The CDR3 loop spans 16 amino acids. The CDR3 here is CASSFPDRDNCSEQYF. CDR3 DNA: TGTGCCAGCAGTTTTCCGGACAGGGATAATTGTTCCGAGCAGTACTTC.

The chain links TRBV5-4 to TRBJ1-3; D is uncertain. Per germline, CDR1 SGHNT and CDR2 YYREEE (reference sequence). The CDR3 is made up of 14 amino acids. The V end lost 0 bases, the J end lost 2 bases, and 6 bases lay between the germline ends. This CDR3 is CASSLVGPGNTIYF. DNA of the CDR3: TGTGCCAGCAGCTTGGTCGGACCTGGAAACACCATATATTTT.

The V call is TRBV10-3, the J call TRBJ2-3; TRBD2 aligns across 8 bases. Germline-derived CDR1 and CDR2 are ENHRY and SYGVKD. After removal of 6 bases from V and 4 bases from J, the junction contained 6 bases not matched to a gene. The CDR3 spans 14 residues. The chain's CDR3 is CAIRSGSEADTQYF. DNA of the CDR3: TGTGCCATCAGGAGCGGGAGTGAGGCAGATACGCAGTATTTT.

With regard to this clone: This sequence may be a read error, since a much larger clone differs from it by one base. The chain combines TRBV11-2 with TRBJ1-1; TRBD1 agrees at 7 bases. This CDR3 is built from 14 residues. After removal of 3 bases from V and 1 base from J, the junction contained 2 bases not matched to a gene. Germline assignment: CDR1 SGHAT and CDR2 FQNNGV. The CDR3 DNA sequence: TGTGCCAGCAGCTTGGGACAGACGAACACTGAAGCTTTCTTT. It translates to CASSLGQTNTEAFF.

This clone has only a few counts. The gene calls are TRBV27 and TRBJ2-3, with D unresolved. Trimming left V 2 bases short and J 2 bases short, with 11 bases between. The CDR3 extends over 15 amino acids. Germline CDR1 and CDR2: MNHEY and SMNVEV (reference sequence). CDR3 nucleotide sequence: TGTGCCAGCAGTTTAATTCGCCCGGCCACAGATACGCAGTATTTT. It yields the protein CASSLIRPATDTQYF.

The genes are TRBV29-1 and TRBJ2-7; no clear D gene. The J call could be wrong; TRBJ2-5 is a better fit for the DNA end. Per the germline V gene, CDR1 is SQVTM and CDR2 is ANQGSEA. The CDR3 has 11 amino acids. The CDR3 nucleotides are TGCAGCGTTCGTCCTCAAGAGACCCAGTACTTC. Protein: CSVRPQETQYF.